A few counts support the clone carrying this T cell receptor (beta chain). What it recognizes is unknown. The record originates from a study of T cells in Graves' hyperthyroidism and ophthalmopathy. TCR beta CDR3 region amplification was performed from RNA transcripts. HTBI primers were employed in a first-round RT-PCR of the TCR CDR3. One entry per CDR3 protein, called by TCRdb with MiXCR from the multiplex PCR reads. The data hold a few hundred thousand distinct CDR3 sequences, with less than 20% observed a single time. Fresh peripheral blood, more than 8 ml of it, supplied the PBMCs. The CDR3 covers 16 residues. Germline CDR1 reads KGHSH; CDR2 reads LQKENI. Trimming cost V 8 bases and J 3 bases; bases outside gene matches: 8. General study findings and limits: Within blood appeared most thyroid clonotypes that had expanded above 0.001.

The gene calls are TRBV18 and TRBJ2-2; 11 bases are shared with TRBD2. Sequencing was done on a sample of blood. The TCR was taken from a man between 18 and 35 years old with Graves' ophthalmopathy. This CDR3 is CASPSPGLADTGELFF. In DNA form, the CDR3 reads TGTGCCAGCCCCTCGCCGGGACTAGCGGACACCGGGGAGCTGTTTTTT. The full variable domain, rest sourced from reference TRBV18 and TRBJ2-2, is NAGVMQNPRHLVRRRGQEARLRCSPMKGHSHVYWYRQLPEEGLKFMVYLQKENIIDESGMPKERFSAEFPKEGPSILRIQQVVRGDSAAYFCASPSPGLADTGELFFGEGSRLTVL.